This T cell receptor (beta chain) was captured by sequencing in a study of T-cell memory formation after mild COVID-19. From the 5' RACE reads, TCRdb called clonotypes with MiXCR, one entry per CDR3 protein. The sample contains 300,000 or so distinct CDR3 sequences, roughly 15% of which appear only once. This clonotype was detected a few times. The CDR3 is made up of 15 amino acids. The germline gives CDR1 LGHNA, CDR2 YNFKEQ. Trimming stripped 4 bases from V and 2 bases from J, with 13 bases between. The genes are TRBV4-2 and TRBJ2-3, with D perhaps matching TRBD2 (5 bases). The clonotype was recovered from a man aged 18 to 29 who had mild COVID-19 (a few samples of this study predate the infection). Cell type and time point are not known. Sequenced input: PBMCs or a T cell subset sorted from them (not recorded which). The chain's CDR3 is CASSPTSGNTDTQYF. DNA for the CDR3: TGTGCCAGCAGCCCGACCAGCGGAAACACAGATACGCAGTATTTT.